Sequencing of this TCR beta chain was carried out in a study of technical replicates of blood from a handful of donors (dated by TCRdb to the late 2010s). Per the germline V gene, SGDLS is the CDR1 and YYNGEE is the CDR2. From its cysteine to its phenylalanine, the CDR3 spans 14 amino acids. The retained sequence is limited to the CDR3, 42 bases, with the frame set at the first base. Trimming removed 5 bases from V and 3 bases from J, leaving 15 bases between the germline ends. Library preparation used the immunoSEQ multiplex PCR assay. TCRdb's version of the immuneACCESS table is confined to in-frame rearrangements and falls short of the full clone set. An unresolved V gene accounts for under half of the shortfall where checked; the remainder is of unknown origin. The sample includes about 60,000 clones, with about 90% observed a single time. The ten top clones hold roughly 5.2% of the sample. Points on this clone: Its antigen is still unknown. Qualities for individual bases were not recorded, and no much larger clone is one base off.

The sequence came from a human donor in good health. Some clones in this sample may be carry-over from other donors' samples. Rearrangement joined TRBV9 to TRBJ2-7; TRBD2 is perhaps the D gene, given 5 matching bases. Specimen: PBMCs. The CDR3 loop reads CASSRASEVYEQYF. The sequenced DNA is TGTGCCAGCAGTCGGGCATCGGAGGTCTACGAGCAGTACTTC.